The source of this T cell receptor (beta chain) is a study of blood T cell repertoires in COVID-19. V was clipped by 6 bases and J by 6 bases, with 14 bases between them. Germline-derived CDR1 and CDR2 are MNHNY and SVGAGI (reference sequence). The CDR3 has 13 residues. Original methodology: The authors estimated nucleated cell counts from reference gene primer amplification. Sequencing used immunoSEQ multiplex PCR; TCRdb keeps in-frame clones, though not all of them. V and J calls and clone size are as listed in that table; D and trimming were resolved from the DNA. The sample shows about 170,000 clones, around four fifths of them seen only once.

This clonotype was sampled from a woman of 80 years or more with COVID-19, enrolled during active disease. The sequenced sample was peripheral blood. The chain joins TRBV6-6 to TRBJ1-2; no reliable D call. CDR3 coding DNA: TGTGCCAGCAGAGACACAACCGTGAATGGCTACACCTTC. This translates into CASRDTTVNGYTF.